Below are 27 T cell receptor beta chains sequenced from a single sample in a study of blood T cells in healthy people across ages. Using a J-beta primer mix together with a sample-barcoded 5' primer, a second PCR was run for roughly 6 to 12 cycles. TCRdb processed the 5' RACE reads anew with MiXCR; each CDR3 protein has one entry. There are 600,000 or so distinct CDR3 sequences in the sample; less than 60% occur only once, and about 22% lies in the top ten. The sequencing sample was made of blood. The origin of the receptors is an older man in good health.

This sequence joins TRBV20-1 and TRBJ1-6; D remains ambiguous. This CDR3 spans 14 amino acids. CDR1 is DFQATT and CDR2 is SNEGSKA in the germline V gene (reference sequence). Trimming shortened V by 6 bases and J by 6 bases, and 15 bases separated the two germline ends. CDR3 bases: TGCAGTGCGAGCAGAGAGGAGACTAATTCACCCCTCCACTTT. The encoded protein is CSASREETNSPLHF.

The V gene is TRBV27, the J gene TRBJ1-3, with D unclear. The V and J ends lost 7 bases and 4 bases respectively, with 17 bases between them. Germline V gene sequence: CDR1 MNHEY, CDR2 SMNVEV (reference sequence). The CDR3 sequence is 15 residues long. This chain's CDR3 is CASTLGGRMGNTIYF. The CDR3 DNA reads TGTGCCAGCACCCTCGGAGGACGGATGGGAAACACCATATATTTT.

J is TRBJ2-7 and V is TRBV6-2 or TRBV6-3; D is unresolved. CDR3 size: 11 residues. V dropped 2 bases and J dropped 6 bases, with 5 bases sitting between them. In germline, CDR1 is MNHEY, CDR2 SVGEGT. The chain's CDR3 is CASSYKIEQYF. The CDR3 DNA reads as TGTGCCAGCAGTTACAAGATCGAGCAGTACTTC.

This clonotype was found a few times. The chain links TRBV12-3 or TRBV12-4 to TRBJ1-1, with D perhaps matching TRBD1 (5 bases). The CDR3 is made up of 14 amino acids. The ends were cut back, 4 bases at V and 2 bases at J, with 11 bases in the middle. CDR3 nucleotide sequence: TGTGCCAGCAGTTCGGGGCACGCAAACACTGAAGCTTTCTTT. Its protein product is CASSSGHANTEAFF.

This clonotype has only a few counts. J is TRBJ1-5 and V is TRBV6-1; D unclear. V lost 3 bases to trimming and J lost 6 bases, with 12 bases between them. The V gene's germline CDR1 is MNHNS and CDR2 SASEGT. The CDR3 consists of 14 residues. CDR3 sequence: CASSDASLGQPQHF. The CDR3 nucleotides read TGTGCCAGCAGTGACGCATCGTTGGGTCAGCCCCAGCATTTT.

The chain carries TRBV11-1 and TRBJ1-2; D remains unclear. The CDR3 contains 13 residues. In germline, CDR1 is SGHAT, CDR2 FQDESV (reference sequence). With 3 bases removed from V and 9 bases from J, the gap between germline ends came to 14 bases. CDR3 residues: CASSFAGSRSYTF. The CDR3 DNA reads as TGTGCCAGCAGCTTCGCGGGCAGCCGGAGCTACACCTTC.

The rearrangement uses TRBV14 and TRBJ2-5, with D possibly TRBD1 on 6 matching bases. The assigned J gene may be wrong: the sequence end matches TRBJ2-7 better. CDR1 is SGHDN, CDR2 FVKESK, per germline. This CDR3 comprises 15 residues. CDR3: CASSQLTGRSGEQYF. The CDR3, as DNA: TGTGCCAGCAGCCAGCTCACAGGGAGATCGGGCGAGCAGTACTTC.

This clonotype was counted between two and nine times. The chain employs TRBV20-1 and TRBJ2-1; 16 bases align to TRBD2. CDR1 and CDR2 (germline): DFQATT, SNEGSKA (reference sequence). This CDR3 contains 20 residues. The V gene end was trimmed by 6 bases and the J gene end by 1 base; junction bases not matched to a gene: 15. The chain's CDR3 is CSAPTSTGTSGRGSYNEQFF. CDR3 in DNA: TGCAGTGCCCCGACGTCGACCGGGACTAGCGGGAGGGGGTCCTACAATGAGCAGTTCTTC.

This clonotype turned up a few times. The genes are TRBV29-1 and TRBJ2-5, with D perhaps assigned TRBD1 or TRBD2 (5 bases each). The CDR3 has 12 residues. V dropped 5 bases and J dropped 5 bases, with 12 bases sitting between them. In germline, CDR1 is SQVTM, CDR2 ANQGSEA. The CDR3 region is CSVQREGETQYF. As DNA, the CDR3 is TGCAGCGTTCAAAGAGAGGGGGAGACCCAGTACTTC.

Worth noting for this clonotype: This may come from a read error, since a much larger clone is one base off. Written as DNA, the CDR3 is TGTGCCAGCAACCCGCTAGCGGGAGTCTCCAATGAGCAGTTCTTC. It codes for CASNPLAGVSNEQFF. This chain connects TRBV7-2 to TRBJ2-1; 10 nucleotides agree with TRBD2. The germline V gene encodes CDR1 SGHTA and CDR2 FQGNSA. CDR3 length equals 15 residues. Unmatched junction bases numbered 9, after V lost 7 bases and J lost 6 bases.

The rearrangement uses TRBV29-1 and TRBJ2-3, with D unclear. This CDR3 is 10 amino acids long. Per the germline V gene, CDR1 is SQVTM and CDR2 is ANQGSEA. DNA for the CDR3: TGCACCTCGTCCGGAGATACGCAGTATTTT. This codes for CTSSGDTQYF.

The gene calls are TRBV6-1 and TRBJ2-7; no reliable D call. The CDR3 runs to 11 residues. Trimming shortened V by 4 bases and J by 6 bases, and 7 bases separated the two germline ends. Germline V gene lookup returns CDR1 MNHNS and CDR2 SASEGT. The CDR3 coding sequence is TGTGCCAGCAGTGCAATCATCGAGCAGTACTTC. This encodes CASSAIIEQYF.

In the case of this clonotype: A junction boundary mismatches the germline segment, possibly from a read error. The chain links TRBV3-1 to TRBJ2-1; unclear D gene. Germline V lookup: CDR1 LGHDT, CDR2 YNNKEL (reference sequence). The CDR3 length is 15 residues. CDR3 protein: CASSQALLGYNGQFF. In nucleotides, the CDR3 is TGTGCCAGCAGCCAAGCCCTGCTGGGATACAATGGGCAGTTCTTC.

The chain carries TRBV6-2 or TRBV6-3 and TRBJ2-5; tentative D call: TRBD2 (6 bases). Trimming took 5 bases from V and 4 from J, leaving 17 bases between them. The CDR3 is made up of 15 amino acids. Germline V CDR1 and CDR2: MNHEY, SVGEGT. CDR3 sequence (DNA): TGTGCCAGCAGTCAGAGTGTTAGCGGAGGAGAGACCCAGTACTTC. Translating gives CASSQSVSGGETQYF.

This clonotype was seen once. This chain connects TRBV5-6 to TRBJ2-1; 7 bases match TRBD1. The junction had 7 bases not matched to a gene; V was cut back by 4 bases and J by 3 bases. Per the germline V gene, CDR1 is SGHDT and CDR2 is YYEEEE. The CDR3 contains 15 residues. CDR3 sequence reads: CASSPLGQNYNEQFF. CDR3 nucleotides: TGTGCCAGCAGCCCCTTGGGACAGAACTACAATGAGCAGTTCTTC.

The sample holds a few counts of this clonotype. The rearrangement joins TRBV9 to TRBJ2-7; maybe TRBD1 (6 bases). Germline lookup yields CDR1 SGDLS and CDR2 YYNGEE. Trimming stripped 4 bases from V and 2 bases from J, with 13 bases between. This CDR3 contains 14 residues. The CDR3 loop reads CASSPFGTPYEQYF. DNA for the CDR3: TGTGCCAGCAGCCCATTTGGGACACCCTACGAGCAGTACTTC.

This clonotype was picked up a small number of times. This may stem from a read error, because a much larger clone lies one nucleotide away. The chain carries TRBV6-6 and TRBJ2-5; D may be TRBD1 or TRBD2 (5 bases each). The DNA end is more similar to TRBJ2-7, so the J call may be wrong. CDR1 is MNHNY, CDR2 SVGAGI, per germline (reference sequence). The length of the CDR3 is 14 residues. The CDR3 bases are TGTGCCAGCAGCCCGGGGCTAGTTCTGTACGAGCAGTACTTC. This encodes CASSPGLVLYEQYF.

CDR3 protein: CSVGSKNTEAFF. CDR3 sequence (DNA): TGCAGCGTTGGGTCAAAAAACACTGAAGCTTTCTTT. This chain connects TRBV29-1 to TRBJ1-1; D unclear. Trimming left V 4 bases short and J 2 bases short, with 8 bases between. Germline-derived CDR1 and CDR2 are SQVTM and ANQGSEA. The CDR3 loop spans 12 amino acids.

The rearrangement links TRBV20-1 to TRBJ2-4; the match to TRBD2 covers 7 bases. Germline V CDR1 and CDR2: DFQATT, SNEGSKA (reference sequence). J was trimmed by 1 base and V by 5 bases; bases with no gene match: 8. The CDR3 length is 15 residues. Here the CDR3 DNA reads TGCAGTGCTCCTTCCTGGGAGGGGGCCAAAAACATTCAGTACTTC. The encoded protein is CSAPSWEGAKNIQYF.

The chain recombines TRBV20-1 with TRBJ2-1; 13 bases fit TRBD2. The V gene's germline CDR1 is DFQATT and CDR2 SNEGSKA (reference sequence). The CDR3 is made up of 14 amino acids. V was clipped by 5 bases and J by 4 bases; unmatched bases: 2. The CDR3, as DNA: TGCAGTGCTTGGACTAGCGGGGGATACAATGAGCAGTTCTTC. This sequence encodes CSAWTSGGYNEQFF.

This clonotype was observed many times. This chain connects TRBV6-5 to TRBJ1-4; perhaps TRBD1 as D (5 bases). This CDR3 is 15 amino acids long. V was pared by 2 bases and J by 6 bases, with 13 bases between. The germline V gene has CDR1 MNHEY and CDR2 SVGAGI. The CDR3 loop is CASSYRGRVDEKLFF. CDR3 sequence (DNA): TGTGCCAGCAGTTACCGGGGCAGGGTGGATGAAAAACTGTTTTTT.

This clonotype is a singleton in its sample. The limits of the CDR3 on the DNA are not certain, so only TCRdb's listed CDR3 is given. The V gene is TRBV12-3 or TRBV12-4, the J gene TRBJ2-3; TRBD1, the table's D call, lacks a check against the DNA. The CDR3 numbers 16 amino acids, ends counted. CDR3 in amino acids: CASTVGQGSPRSPLYF.

Regarding this clonotype: A read error may account for a junction end that differs from germline. The V call is TRBV12-3 or TRBV12-4, the J call TRBJ1-3; unclear D gene. CDR3 size: 14 residues. CDR3 sequence reads: CANSLFSSGNTIYF. The CDR3, as DNA: TGTGCCAACAGTTTATTCAGCTCTGGAAACACCATATATTTT.

In regard to this clonotype: Its ends do not fully match the called genes, so a read error is possible. The chain combines TRBV20-1 with TRBJ1-4; D is possibly TRBD1 (5 bases). The CDR3 has 14 amino acids. CDR1 and CDR2 (germline): DFQATT, SNEGSKA (reference sequence). This CDR3 reads CSARGGSSHEKLYF. CDR3 coding DNA: TGCAGTGCTAGGGGGGGGTCAAGTCATGAAAAACTGTATTTT.

This clonotype was counted only a few times. The chain employs TRBV18 and TRBJ2-1, with 14 bases lining up with TRBD2. After removal of 4 bases from V and 5 bases from J, the junction contained 7 bases not matched to a gene. CDR1 is KGHSH and CDR2 is LQKENI in the germline V gene. The CDR3 has 17 amino acids. In DNA, the CDR3 is TGTGCCAGCTCACTCGGACTAGCGGGGGGCCTGGACAATGAGCAGTTCTTC. It specifies CASSLGLAGGLDNEQFF. Combining the CDR3 with reference TRBV18 and TRBJ2-1 gives the whole variable domain NAGVMQNPRHLVRRRGQEARLRCSPMKGHSHVYWYRQLPEEGLKFMVYLQKENIIDESGMPKERFSAEFPKEGPSILRIQQVVRGDSAAYFCASSLGLAGGLDNEQFFGPGTRLTVL.

V usage is TRBV6-6 and J usage is TRBJ2-1, with 9 bases matching TRBD2. The V gene's germline CDR1 is MNHNY and CDR2 SVGAGI (reference sequence). V lost 5 bases and J lost 3; bases outside the gene matches: 8. The CDR3 runs to 16 residues. CDR3 amino acids: CASSRGAAGGYNEQFF. As DNA, the CDR3 is TGTGCCAGCAGTAGGGGGGCAGCGGGGGGCTACAATGAGCAGTTCTTC.

V usage is TRBV27 and J usage is TRBJ2-1; tentative D call: TRBD2 (6 bases). Germline CDR1 reads MNHEY; CDR2 reads SMNVEV (reference sequence). Trimming cost V 5 bases and J 9 bases, with 17 bases left between them. The CDR3 sequence is 14 residues long. CDR3 nucleotides: TGTGCCAGCAGTGCAGTCGGGGGTCGAGGTGAGCAGTTCTTC. It yields the protein CASSAVGGRGEQFF.